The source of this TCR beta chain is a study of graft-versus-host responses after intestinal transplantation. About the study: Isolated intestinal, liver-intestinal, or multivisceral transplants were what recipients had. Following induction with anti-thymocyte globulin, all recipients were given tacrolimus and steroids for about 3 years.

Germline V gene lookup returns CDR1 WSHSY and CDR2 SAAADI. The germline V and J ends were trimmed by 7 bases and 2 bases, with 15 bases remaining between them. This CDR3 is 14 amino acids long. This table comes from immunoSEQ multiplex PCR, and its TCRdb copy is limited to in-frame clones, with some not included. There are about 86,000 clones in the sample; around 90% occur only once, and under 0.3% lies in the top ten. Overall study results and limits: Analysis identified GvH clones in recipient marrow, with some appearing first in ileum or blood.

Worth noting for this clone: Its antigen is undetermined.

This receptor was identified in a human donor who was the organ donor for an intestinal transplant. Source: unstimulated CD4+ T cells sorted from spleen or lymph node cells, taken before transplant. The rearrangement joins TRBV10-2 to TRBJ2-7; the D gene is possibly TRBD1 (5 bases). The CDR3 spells CASMGTGAPYEQYF. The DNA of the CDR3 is TGCGCCAGCATGGGAACTGGGGCCCCCTACGAGCAGTACTTC.